Presented here are 9 T cell receptor beta chains from one specimen sequenced in a study of T-cell memory formation after mild COVID-19. TCRdb fed the 5' RACE reads into MiXCR, producing one record per CDR3 protein. The sample shows 450,000 to 650,000 distinct CDR3 sequences, about 20% of them seen only once. Input material: PBMCs or a T cell subset sorted from them (not recorded which). The receptor source for this set is an adult woman who had mild COVID-19 (a few samples of this study predate the infection). Cell type and time point are not known.

This clonotype was counted between two and nine times. V gene TRBV29-1 combines with J gene TRBJ2-1; 10 bases fit TRBD2. This CDR3 spans 17 amino acids. CDR1 and CDR2 (germline): SQVTM, ANQGSEA. With 2 bases clipped from V and 4 bases from J, the junction kept 11 bases outside the gene matches. As DNA, the CDR3 is TGCAGCGTTGAATGGTTGATGACTAGCGGGTTATACAATGAGCAGTTCTTC. Protein product: CSVEWLMTSGLYNEQFF.

CDR3 in DNA: TGTGCCAGCAGTTTGGGGTCTGGGGCCGCCTACGAGCAGTACTTC. This codes for CASSLGSGAAYEQYF. The chain employs TRBV12-3 or TRBV12-4 and TRBJ2-7, with D perhaps matching TRBD1 (5 bases). The CDR3 has 15 residues. The V and J ends lost 3 bases and 2 bases respectively, with 14 bases between them.

CDR3 nucleotide sequence: TGTGCCAGCAGTCCAACAGGGTCGACCTACGAGCAGTACTTC. This encodes CASSPTGSTYEQYF. The rearrangement joins TRBV5-5 to TRBJ2-7; perhaps TRBD1 as D (6 bases). The germline V gene encodes CDR1 SGHKS and CDR2 YYEKEE (reference sequence). Trimming removed 5 bases from V and 2 bases from J, with 14 bases in between. This CDR3 has 14 residues.

The chain joins TRBV12-3 or TRBV12-4 to TRBJ1-5; weak D call: TRBD1 (6 bases). Trimming shortened V by 3 bases and J by 3 bases, and 9 bases separated the two germline ends. This CDR3 region has 14 residues. CDR3 residues: CASSFTGINQPQHF. The CDR3 DNA reads as TGTGCCAGCAGTTTTACAGGGATCAATCAGCCCCAGCATTTT.

This rearrangement joins TRBV7-9 to TRBJ2-7, with 7 bases matching TRBD1. The CDR3 is 14 amino acids. Losses at the gene ends were 4 bases for V and 6 bases for J; bases not matched to a gene: 9. Germline CDR1 SEHNR, CDR2 FQNEAQ (reference sequence). CDR3 protein: CASSSRQGPSEQYF. CDR3 nucleotide sequence: TGTGCCAGCAGCTCACGACAGGGACCCTCCGAGCAGTACTTC. The complete variable domain, with remaining parts taken from reference TRBV7-9 and TRBJ2-7, reads DTGVSQNPRHKITKRGQNVTFRCDPISEHNRLYWYRQTLGQGPEFLTYFQNEAQLEKSRLLSDRFSAERPKGSFSTLEIQRTEQGDSAMYLCASSSRQGPSEQYFGPGTRLTVT.

The J gene is TRBJ2-1, the V gene TRBV7-6, with 13 bases identical to TRBD2. V lost 0 bases and J lost 2; bases outside the gene matches: 4. Germline V gene sequence: CDR1 SGHVS, CDR2 FNYEAQ. The CDR3 totals 18 residues. DNA for the CDR3: TGTGCCAGCAGCTTAGCGGAGGGACTAGCGGGAACCTACAATGAGCAGTTCTTC. Encoded protein: CASSLAEGLAGTYNEQFF.

This clonotype turned up a few times. V usage is TRBV5-5 and J usage is TRBJ2-1, with TRBD2 identical over 8 bases. The CDR3 totals 13 residues. V dropped 2 bases and J dropped 9; count of bases not matched to a gene: 4. CDR1 is SGHKS, CDR2 YYEKEE, per germline (reference sequence). CDR3 loop: CASSFGLAGEQFF. The CDR3 DNA is TGTGCCAGCAGCTTTGGTCTAGCGGGTGAGCAGTTCTTC.

The sample holds a few counts of this clonotype. The J gene is TRBJ2-1, the V gene TRBV5-1; 10 nucleotides match TRBD2. This CDR3 has 16 amino acids. Unmatched junction bases numbered 6, after V lost 2 bases and J lost 4 bases. Germline V gene lookup returns CDR1 SGHRS and CDR2 YFSETQ. This CDR3 is CASSFGSGGLYNEQFF. Written as DNA, the CDR3 is TGCGCCAGCAGCTTTGGTAGCGGGGGGCTTTACAATGAGCAGTTCTTC. Combining the CDR3 with reference TRBV5-1 and TRBJ2-1 gives the whole variable domain KAGVTQTPRYLIKTRGQQVTLSCSPISGHRSVSWYQQTPGQGLQFLFEYFSETQRNKGNFPGRFSGRQFSNSRSEMNVSTLELGDSALYLCASSFGSGGLYNEQFFGPGTRLTVL.

This clonotype was seen more than once but under ten times. The V gene is TRBV5-4, the J gene TRBJ1-2, with D unresolved. V shed 1 base and J shed 5 bases, with 15 bases lying between them. Germline CDR1 and CDR2: SGHNT and YYREEE (reference sequence). The CDR3 consists of 15 residues. The CDR3 spells CASSLRGPGIYGYTF. Here the CDR3 DNA reads TGTGCCAGCAGCTTGCGTGGGCCAGGAATTTATGGCTACACCTTC.